This is a list of T cell receptor beta chains from one sample in a study of siplizumab effects on memory and regulatory T cells. Assay used: immunoSEQ multiplex PCR; TCRdb lists only in-frame clones, some missing. Among around 82,000 clones, 93% were seen once, and the ten largest hold roughly 5.2%. The sequencing sample was made of CD8+ T cells sorted from blood. The source of these receptors is a human donor in good health. CDR3s include the opening cysteine and the closing phenylalanine or tryptophan. The D gene is left open where the match is weak. Where a row states a size, it is once, few, many or the class of an expanded clone; other rows omit it.

d_call	clone_size	v_call	j_call	cdr3_aa	cdr3_nt
NA	NA	TRBV5-1	TRBJ1-1	CASSLVNTEAFF	TGCGCCAGCAGCTTGGTGAACACTGAAGCTTTCTTT
TRBD1	once	TRBV6-5	TRBJ1-6	CASNQGVWDNSPLHF	TGTGCCAGCAATCAGGGGGTTTGGGATAATTCACCCCTCCACTTT
NA	NA	TRBV11-2	TRBJ2-2	CASSLSQGGIGELFF	TGTGCCAGCAGCTTATCCCAGGGAGGTATCGGGGAGCTGTTTTTT
TRBD2	NA	TRBV7-3	TRBJ2-2	CASSFYLAGTGELFF	TGTGCCAGCAGCTTTTACCTAGCGGGGACCGGGGAGCTGTTTTTT
NA	NA	TRBV12-1	TRBJ2-1	CASSPTSGSSYNEQFF	TGTGCCAGCAGCCCAACTAGCGGCAGCTCCTACAATGAGCAGTTCTTC
NA	NA	TRBV28	TRBJ1-1	CASSPLVGPRGAFF	TGTGCCAGCAGTCCCCTGGTTGGACCTCGGGGGGCTTTCTTT
NA	once	TRBV4-2	TRBJ2-1	CASSQGNNEQFF	TGTGCCAGCAGCCAAGGGAATAATGAGCAGTTCTTC
NA	NA	TRBV30	TRBJ2-1	CAFPRGLHNEQFF	TGTGCCTTTCCGAGGGGTTTACACAATGAGCAGTTCTTC
TRBD1	NA	TRBV19	TRBJ1-2	CASTPNTGGYGYTF	TGTGCCAGTACCCCAAACACAGGGGGCTATGGCTACACCTTC
NA	NA	TRBV25-1	TRBJ2-7	CASSFVHEQYF	TGTGCCAGCAGTTTCGTGCACGAGCAGTACTTC
TRBD1	NA	TRBV27	TRBJ1-1	CASSLTQGVMNTEAFF	TGTGCCAGCAGTTTAACCCAGGGGGTCATGAACACTGAAGCTTTCTTT
NA	NA	TRBV9	TRBJ1-2	CASNPGSHYGYTF	TGTGCCAGCAACCCAGGGAGTCACTATGGCTACACCTTC
NA	NA	TRBV5-8	TRBJ2-2	CASSLVITGELFF	TGTGCCAGCAGCTTGGTAATCACCGGGGAGCTGTTTTTT
NA	NA	TRBV14	TRBJ1-2	CASSQDLVGFGYTF	TGTGCCAGCAGCCAAGATCTCGTGGGGTTTGGCTACACCTTC
TRBD1	once	TRBV7-9	TRBJ2-7	CASSHRDRSYEQYF	TGTGCCAGCAGCCACCGGGACAGGTCCTACGAGCAGTACTTC
TRBD1	NA	TRBV9	TRBJ1-1	CASSPEGTGGTEAFF	TGTGCCAGCAGCCCCGAGGGGACAGGGGGCACTGAAGCTTTCTTT
NA	NA	TRBV5-1	TRBJ2-7	CASSLTPGTPVSSYEQYF	TGCGCCAGCAGCTTAACACCCGGGACTCCTGTTAGCTCCTACGAGCAGTACTTC
NA	NA	TRBV4-3	TRBJ1-1	CASSQDQAENTEAFF	TGCGCCAGCAGCCAAGATCAGGCGGAGAACACTGAAGCTTTCTTT
NA	NA	TRBV2	TRBJ1-3	CASSKWGSGNTIYF	TGTGCCAGCAGTAAATGGGGCTCTGGAAACACCATATATTTT
TRBD1	NA	TRBV28	TRBJ2-7	CAIRQGPHEQYF	TGTGCCATACGACAGGGCCCCCACGAGCAGTACTTC
NA	NA	TRBV7-9	TRBJ2-7	CASSLGTYEQYF	TGTGCCAGCAGCTTAGGGACTTACGAGCAGTACTTC
NA	NA	TRBV2	TRBJ1-5	CASIDSFDSNQPQHF	TGTGCCAGCATAGATAGCTTCGATAGCAATCAGCCCCAGCATTTT
NA	NA	TRBV11-2	TRBJ2-5	CASSFSRETQYF	TGTGCCAGCAGCTTCTCCCGAGAGACCCAGTACTTC
NA	NA	TRBV19	TRBJ2-7	CASSPQGAGIEQYF	TGTGCCAGTAGCCCGCAGGGTGCAGGCATAGAGCAGTACTTC
NA	NA	TRBV9	TRBJ1-6	CASSALMNSPLHF	TGTGCCAGCAGCGCCCTCATGAATTCACCCCTCCACTTT
TRBD1	NA	TRBV5-4	TRBJ2-7	CASSLGQEDYEQYF	TGTGCCAGCAGCTTAGGACAGGAAGACTACGAGCAGTACTTC
TRBD1	NA	TRBV5-1	TRBJ2-7	CASSLGTGSSYEQYF	TGCGCCAGCAGCTTAGGGACAGGGAGCTCCTACGAGCAGTACTTC
TRBD2	NA	TRBV19	TRBJ2-3	CASVAGSGGATDTQYF	TGTGCCAGTGTCGCAGGTAGCGGGGGGGCGACAGATACGCAGTATTTT
NA	NA	TRBV21-1	TRBJ2-3	CASSPIDTQYF	TGTGCCAGCAGCCCCATAGATACGCAGTATTTT